This T cell receptor (beta chain) comes out of a study of identical twins. TCRdb re-analysed the 5' RACE reads in MiXCR, keeping a single row per CDR3 protein. The sample has about 720,000 distinct CDR3 sequences; 15% to 20% are singletons. These data were also filed under a second study, of T cells expressing NK-cell markers. As that report states: Dominant NKG2C+ clonotypes accounted for roughly 1.0-7.5% of CD8+ T cells in six donors.

The sequence was obtained from a woman under 30 in good health. Sequencing was done on a sample of PBMCs.

CDR3 in DNA: TGTGCCATCAGGCCCCCAGACAGGGGTGGCTACACCTTC. It yields the protein CAIRPPDRGGYTF. The genes are TRBV10-3 and TRBJ1-2; 8 bases align to TRBD1. V gave up 6 bases and J gave up 7 bases; unmatched junction bases: 7. CDR1 is ENHRY, CDR2 SYGVKD, per germline. This CDR3 contains 13 residues.